The 12 T cell receptor beta chains given below trace back to one sample, sequenced in a study of CD8 T cells in Susac syndrome. RNA in amounts of about 0.5 to 1 ug was reverse transcribed with random hexamers. TCRdb reprocessed the immunoSEQ multiplex PCR reads with MiXCR, giving one entry per CDR3 protein. The data hold approximately 180,000 distinct CDR3 sequences, with around 90% observed a single time. The sequencing input was CD4+ T cells from PBMCs. These receptors all stem from a human donor with Susac syndrome.

J is TRBJ2-7 and V is TRBV6-5; tentative D call: TRBD1 (8 bases). CDR1 and CDR2 (germline): MNHEY, SVGAGI. This CDR3 spans 13 amino acids. V lost 5 bases, J lost 3 bases, and 11 bases lay in between. The chain's CDR3 is CASSTGGDYEQYF. The CDR3 nucleotides read TGTGCCAGCAGTACAGGGGGGGACTACGAGCAGTACTTC.

The chain links TRBV5-6 to TRBJ2-5, with 15 bases lining up with TRBD2. In germline, CDR1 is SGHDT, CDR2 YYEEEE. The CDR3 length is 16 residues. J lost 5 bases, V lost 4 bases, and 6 bases had no gene match. The CDR3 region has the DNA TGTGCCAGCAGCGGACTAGCGGGGGGGCTTTGGGAGACCCAGTACTTC. Translated: CASSGLAGGLWETQYF.

The V call is TRBV11-2, the J call TRBJ2-5; TRBD1 might be the D (6 bases). The V gene's germline CDR1 is SGHAT and CDR2 FQNNGV. This CDR3 has 17 residues. The ends were cut back, 0 bases at V and 2 bases at J, with 16 bases in the middle. CDR3 region: CASSLEGQRSSQETQYF. For the CDR3, the DNA is TGTGCCAGCAGCTTAGAAGGACAGAGATCCTCTCAAGAGACCCAGTACTTC. The entire variable domain, with the rest obtained from reference TRBV11-2 and TRBJ2-5, is as follows: EAGVAQSPRYKIIEKRQSVAFWCNPISGHATLYWYQQILGQGPKLLIQFQNNGVVDDSQLPKDRFSAERLKGVDSTLKIQPAKLEDSAVYLCASSLEGQRSSQETQYFGPGTRLLVL.

The chain links TRBV30 to TRBJ2-7, with D perhaps TRBD2 (6 bases). The CDR3 totals 13 residues. Germline V gives CDR1 GTSNPN, CDR2 SVGIG (reference sequence). V lost 5 bases to trimming and J lost 0 bases, with 11 bases between them. This chain's CDR3 is CAWLMGGSYEQYF. The DNA for the CDR3 is TGTGCCTGGCTAATGGGGGGCTCCTACGAGCAGTACTTC.

The V call is TRBV3-1, the J call TRBJ2-2; a weak D match, TRBD2 (6 bases). The CDR3 consists of 14 residues. The germline V gene encodes CDR1 LGHDT and CDR2 YNNKEL (reference sequence). V gave up 6 bases and J gave up 3 bases, with 11 bases separating them. The CDR3 spells CASRRGFDTGELFF. The DNA for the CDR3 is TGTGCCAGCAGGCGGGGATTCGACACCGGGGAGCTGTTTTTT.

The J gene is TRBJ2-3, the V gene TRBV12-3 or TRBV12-4; D remains ambiguous. The V and J ends lost 3 bases and 7 bases respectively, with 8 bases between them. The CDR3 consists of 12 residues. CDR3 in DNA: TGTGCCAGCAGTTTCTTATCATATACGCAGTATTTT. Amino acids: CASSFLSYTQYF.

This CDR3 is CASSGVGERVETQYF. The CDR3 DNA is TGCGCCAGCAGTGGAGTGGGGGAGCGGGTAGAGACCCAGTACTTC. The chain uses TRBV5-1 and TRBJ2-5; possible D gene TRBD2, 6 bases. CDR1 SGHRS and CDR2 YFSETQ come from the germline V gene. The ends were cut back, 5 bases at V and 4 bases at J, with 18 bases in the middle. This CDR3 comprises 15 residues.

In regard to this clonotype: One end of the junction varies from germline; a read error may be responsible. The J gene is TRBJ2-2, the V gene TRBV18; D gene unclear. This CDR3 contains 13 residues. CDR1 KGHSH and CDR2 LQKENI come from the germline V gene. CDR3 sequence reads: CASLPKNTGELFF. The CDR3 coding sequence is TGTGCCAGCTTACCAAAGAACACCGGGGAGCTGTTTTTT.

V usage is TRBV5-4 and J usage is TRBJ2-3, with TRBD2 matching 8 bases. Germline V CDR1 and CDR2: SGHNT, YYREEE (reference sequence). CDR3 size: 14 residues. Unmatched junction bases numbered 6, after V lost 6 bases and J lost 3 bases. The CDR3 region is CASTLREGTDTQYF. The CDR3 nucleotides are TGTGCCAGCACCCTACGGGAGGGGACAGATACGCAGTATTTT.

The chain uses TRBV18 and TRBJ1-1, with D tentatively TRBD1 (5 bases). Trimming cost V 3 bases and J 3 bases, with 11 bases left between them. The CDR3 loop spans 14 amino acids. Germline V CDR1 and CDR2: KGHSH, LQKENI. The CDR3 DNA reads as TGTGCCAGCTCACCGACAGAGGGTGACACTGAAGCTTTCTTT. This codes for CASSPTEGDTEAFF.

This sequence joins TRBV19 and TRBJ2-2, with a weak D call TRBD1 (6 bases). V was cut by 6 bases and J by 3 bases, with 11 bases left in between. Germline CDR1 reads LNHDA; CDR2 reads SQIVND (reference sequence). The CDR3 sequence is 14 residues long. The CDR3, as DNA: TGTGCCAGTAGAGTGGACAGCCACACCGGGGAGCTGTTTTTT. Its translation: CASRVDSHTGELFF.

This chain connects TRBV9 to TRBJ2-2, with 10 bases aligning to TRBD1. The CDR3 sequence is 16 residues long. The germline CDR1 and CDR2 sequences are SGDLS and YYNGEE. V was clipped by 4 bases and J by 6 bases; unmatched bases: 9. DNA for the CDR3: TGTGCCAGCAGCCCTCGACAGGGGGCATGGGCCGGGGAGCTGTTTTTT. This encodes CASSPRQGAWAGELFF.